The 23 T cell receptor beta chains below were found in one sample sequenced in a study of cytomegalovirus exposure and HLA in healthy donors. The PCR used 60 Vbeta and 13 Jbeta primers. Generated by immunoSEQ multiplex PCR, the TCRdb table keeps only in-frame clones and is missing some. The sample holds about 120,000 clones, 81% seen once. Sequencing was performed on PBMCs. Receptors originate from a woman in her thirties in good health and CMV-seronegative.

The V and J genes are TRBV23-1 and TRBJ1-4, with D uncertain. TRBV23-1 is marked as an open reading frame, function uncertain. With 0 bases removed from V and 7 bases from J, the gap between germline ends came to 12 bases. The CDR3 is made up of 15 amino acids. The CDR3, as DNA: TGCGCCAGCAGTCAATCTTTGTCGGGTATTGAAAAACTGTTTTTT. Its protein is CASSQSLSGIEKLFF.

The CDR3 DNA sequence: TGTGCCAGCAGGGGGGGACAGCCCAGGAACATTCAGTACTTC. Translating it yields CASRGGQPRNIQYF. V usage is TRBV28 and J usage is TRBJ2-4, with D possibly matching TRBD1 (7 bases). V lost 6 bases to trimming and J lost 7 bases, with 16 bases between them. Germline V gene sequence: CDR1 MDHEN, CDR2 SYDVKM. This CDR3 has 14 amino acids.

The CDR3 is CASSETSGSTGELFF. CDR3 nucleotides: TGTGCCAGCAGTGAAACTAGCGGGAGCACCGGGGAGCTGTTTTTT. The J gene is TRBJ2-2, the V gene TRBV6-4; the match to TRBD2 covers 11 bases. The CDR3 is 15 amino acids. V lost 3 bases to trimming and J lost 4 bases; unmatched junction nucleotides: 1. Germline V gives CDR1 MRHNA, CDR2 SNTAGT.

The genes are TRBV28 and TRBJ1-4, with D uncertain. The CDR3 totals 14 residues. The V gene's germline CDR1 is MDHEN and CDR2 SYDVKM. Trimming shortened V by 0 bases and J by 11 bases, and 13 bases separated the two germline ends. CDR3 nucleotides: TGTGCCAGCAGTTTATGGGGCCCCACGGGGAAACTGTTTTTT. It codes for CASSLWGPTGKLFF.

In its sample, this clone was seen once. V usage is TRBV30 and J usage is TRBJ2-1; 13 bases are a match to TRBD2. Germline CDR1 reads GTSNPN; CDR2 reads SVGIG (reference sequence). V lost 3 bases to trimming and J lost 7 bases; unmatched junction nucleotides: 3. This CDR3 contains 14 residues. CDR3: CAWRTSGRGNEQFF. Written as DNA, the CDR3 is TGTGCCTGGAGAACTAGCGGGAGGGGTAATGAGCAGTTCTTC.

The V gene is TRBV30, the J gene TRBJ1-3; 8 bases align to TRBD1. The CDR3 runs to 15 residues. The germline V gene has CDR1 GTSNPN and CDR2 SVGIG (reference sequence). With 1 base clipped from V and 5 bases from J, the junction kept 7 bases outside the gene matches. This CDR3 is CAWSGDRPGRNTIYF. DNA for the CDR3: TGTGCCTGGAGTGGGGACAGGCCGGGGCGAAACACCATATATTTT.

The chain recombines TRBV7-2 with TRBJ2-7; 7 nucleotides agree with TRBD2. In germline, CDR1 is SGHTA, CDR2 FQGNSA. V shed 4 bases and J 4 bases; nucleotides not matched to a gene: 7. CDR3 size: 14 residues. The CDR3 DNA reads as TGTGCCAGCAGCTCTAGGCGGGAGCGGTACGAGCAGTACTTC. Amino acids: CASSSRRERYEQYF.

The rearrangement joins TRBV10-1 to TRBJ2-7; 8 positions agree with TRBD2. The CDR3 totals 16 residues. V dropped 4 bases and J dropped 2; count of bases not matched to a gene: 10. Germline V gene sequence: CDR1 WNHNN, CDR2 SYGVQD (reference sequence). In DNA, the CDR3 is TGCGCCAGCAGTGGAGGGCCTAGGGGACTAGCCTACGAGCAGTACTTC. Translating it yields CASSGGPRGLAYEQYF.

This chain links TRBV28 with TRBJ2-3; TRBD1 might be the D (5 bases). V gave up 5 bases and J gave up 2 bases, with 17 bases separating them. The CDR3 spans 16 residues. Germline lookup yields CDR1 MDHEN and CDR2 SYDVKM. The CDR3 nucleotides read TGTGCCAGCAGTCCCCAGGGAACCCTAGTCACAGATACGCAGTATTTT. Protein: CASSPQGTLVTDTQYF.

The chain employs TRBV28 and TRBJ2-7, with TRBD1 identical over 9 bases. After removal of 7 bases from V and 2 bases from J, the junction contained 6 bases not matched to a gene. The CDR3 has 14 amino acids. Germline V CDR1 and CDR2: MDHEN, SYDVKM. CDR3 bases: TGTGCCAGCATAGGGGACAGGGTCACCTACGAGCAGTACTTC. This codes for CASIGDRVTYEQYF.

On this clone: The sample contains more than one DNA sequence encoding this CDR3. The CDR3 protein is CASGASGANVLTF. The DNA for the CDR3 is TGCGCCAGCGGAGCCTCTGGGGCCAACGTCCTGACTTTC. The J gene is TRBJ2-6, the V gene TRBV10-1; D is undetermined. The CDR3 contains 13 residues. Trimming took off 8 bases at V and 0 bases at J, with 5 bases between the two ends. CDR1 is WNHNN and CDR2 is SYGVQD in the germline V gene (reference sequence).

The J gene is TRBJ2-1, the V gene TRBV25-1, with 14 bases identical to TRBD2. V was clipped by 10 bases and J by 0 bases; unmatched bases: 11. The CDR3 spans 18 residues. Germline lookup yields CDR1 MGHDK and CDR2 SYGVNS. The chain's CDR3 is CANLGLAGGGSSYNEQFF. In DNA form, the CDR3 reads TGTGCCAACCTCGGACTAGCGGGAGGAGGTAGCTCCTACAATGAGCAGTTCTTC.

The rearrangement uses TRBV25-1 and TRBJ1-3; unclear D gene. The V end lost 4 bases, the J end lost 1 base, and 14 bases lay between the germline ends. Germline V CDR1 and CDR2: MGHDK, SYGVNS. This CDR3 spans 16 amino acids. Here the CDR3 DNA reads TGTGCCAGCAGTGGAGCGACTGCCCTATCTGGAAACACCATATATTTT. It codes for CASSGATALSGNTIYF.

This rearrangement joins TRBV5-4 to TRBJ2-3; tentatively, D is TRBD2 (5 bases). Between the trimmed V and J ends, which lost 3 bases and 6 bases, there was a span of 14 bases. The CDR3 length is 14 residues. Germline V lookup: CDR1 SGHNT, CDR2 YYREEE (reference sequence). The CDR3, as DNA: TGTGCCAGCAGCTATATCGGGGTGGCCGATACGCAGTATTTT. This codes for CASSYIGVADTQYF. The full variable domain, rest sourced from reference TRBV5-4 and TRBJ2-3, is ETGVTQSPTHLIKTRGQQVTLRCSSQSGHNTVSWYQQALGQGPQFIFQYYREEENGRGNFPPRFSGLQFPNYSSELNVNALELDDSALYLCASSYIGVADTQYFGPGTRLTVL.

V and J are TRBV15 and TRBJ2-2, with D possibly being TRBD1 (5 bases). Germline V CDR1 and CDR2: LNHNV, YYDKDF (reference sequence). This CDR3 comprises 14 residues. Trimming removed 5 bases from V and 4 bases from J, with 11 bases in between. The CDR3 region has the DNA TGTGCCACCAGCCTCAGGGTGCCCACCGGGGAGCTGTTTTTT. Translation gives CATSLRVPTGELFF.

This clone was observed a handful of times. The chain is built from TRBV14 and TRBJ1-2; 8 bases are a match to TRBD1. Trimming took 3 bases from V and 8 from J; bases not matched to a gene: 8. The CDR3 sequence is 14 residues long. Germline values: CDR1 SGHDN, CDR2 FVKESK. DNA for the CDR3: TGTGCCAGCAGCCAGAGGGGACAGGTGCAAGGCTACACCTTC. Translated: CASSQRGQVQGYTF.

V usage is TRBV5-4 and J usage is TRBJ2-3; TRBD2 matches 10 bases. The CDR3 extends over 15 amino acids. From germline, CDR1 is SGHNT and CDR2 YYREEE (reference sequence). J was trimmed by 1 base and V by 4 bases; bases with no gene match: 3. This CDR3 is CASSPGLAGTDTQYF. The CDR3 DNA reads TGTGCCAGCAGCCCCGGACTAGCGGGCACAGATACGCAGTATTTT. Together with reference TRBV5-4 and TRBJ2-3, the CDR3 gives the full variable domain: ETGVTQSPTHLIKTRGQQVTLRCSSQSGHNTVSWYQQALGQGPQFIFQYYREEENGRGNFPPRFSGLQFPNYSSELNVNALELDDSALYLCASSPGLAGTDTQYFGPGTRLTVL.

The J gene is TRBJ1-1, the V gene TRBV21-1; the DNA was not compared with TRBD1, the D call given in the table. TRBV21-1 is a pseudogene segment. This CDR3 has 15 amino acids. CDR3 DNA: TGTGCCAGCAGCAATCAACCGGGACAGGACACTGAAGCTTTCTTT. Its translation is CASSNQPGQDTEAFF.

The chain is built from TRBV19 and TRBJ2-3, with 8 bases fitting TRBD2. Trimming at V came to 5 bases and at J to 0 bases, leaving 7 bases not matched to a gene. The CDR3 sequence is 16 residues long. Looked up from germline, CDR1 is LNHDA and CDR2 is SQIVND (reference sequence). The CDR3 DNA reads as TGTGCCAGTAGTTTCAGCGGGAGCCTTAGCACAGATACGCAGTATTTT. This sequence encodes CASSFSGSLSTDTQYF.

The rearrangement uses TRBV7-8 and TRBJ1-1; TRBD1 agrees at 7 bases. In germline, CDR1 is SGHVS, CDR2 FQNEAQ. CDR3 length: 15 residues. J was trimmed by 1 base and V by 1 base; bases with no gene match: 3. The CDR3 loop reads CASSLVPGGNTEAFF. The CDR3 coding sequence is TGTGCCAGCAGCTTAGTCCCAGGGGGGAACACTGAAGCTTTCTTT.

The DNA of the CDR3 is TGTGCCAGTAGTATAGGGGGCTCCACCTACAATGAGCAGTTCTTC. It specifies CASSIGGSTYNEQFF. V gene TRBV19 combines with J gene TRBJ2-1, with a weak D call TRBD1 (5 bases). The CDR3 has 15 residues. The V gene's germline CDR1 is LNHDA and CDR2 SQIVND (reference sequence). Trimming pared 1 base from V and 2 bases from J, leaving 9 bases between.

This chain uses TRBV19 with TRBJ2-3; 9 bases are a match to TRBD2. Germline V gene lookup returns CDR1 LNHDA and CDR2 SQIVND (reference sequence). J was trimmed by 5 bases and V by 3 bases; bases with no gene match: 3. The CDR3 is 14 residues long. CDR3 residues: CASSISTSGDTQYF. CDR3 bases: TGTGCCAGTAGTATTTCGACTAGCGGAGATACGCAGTATTTT.

The chain carries TRBV7-9 and TRBJ1-4; 9 bases agree with TRBD1. Trimming removed 5 bases from V and 7 bases from J; junction bases left unmatched: 2. The CDR3 covers 13 residues. Germline values: CDR1 SEHNR, CDR2 FQNEAQ (reference sequence). DNA of the CDR3: TGTGCCAGCAGCACGGACAGGGGTGAAAAACTGTTTTTT. It yields the protein CASSTDRGEKLFF.